The 10 T cell receptor beta chains listed next were all sequenced from one sample in a study of blood T cell repertoires in COVID-19. Assay: immunoSEQ multiplex PCR; the TCRdb copy retains only in-frame clones and omits some. The sample shows 35,000 to 45,000 clones, approximately 70% of them seen only once. Sequenced input: peripheral blood. The receptors derive from a man aged 80 or over with acute or convalescent COVID-19.

The chain has TRBV14 and TRBJ1-1; perhaps TRBD1 as D (6 bases). Per germline, CDR1 SGHDN and CDR2 FVKESK. The CDR3 is made up of 14 amino acids. V lost 2 bases and J 4 bases, leaving 11 bases between the germline ends. In DNA, the CDR3 is TGTGCCAGCAGCCAACAGGGGAGGGTCACTGAAGCTTTCTTT. It is translated as CASSQQGRVTEAFF.

This clone was recorded once. An end of the junction differs from the germline gene, which may be a read error. This chain joins TRBV5-4 and TRBJ1-1; unclear D gene. This CDR3 spans 11 amino acids. Germline V CDR1 and CDR2: SGHNT, YYREEE (reference sequence). The chain's CDR3 is CASSLGAEIRF. CDR3 bases: TGTGCCAGCAGCTTGGGGGCAGAAATCAGATTT.

The chain uses TRBV30 and TRBJ2-3; D might be TRBD2 (5 bases). The CDR3 has 13 amino acids. Germline loops: CDR1 GTSNPN, CDR2 SVGIG (reference sequence). V lost 3 bases and J lost 5, with 12 bases in between. The CDR3 DNA reads TGTGCCTGGAGCTTCCGAGAGGGAGATACGCAGTATTTT. The encoded protein is CAWSFREGDTQYF.

The rearrangement links TRBV30 to TRBJ1-3, with a weak D call TRBD1 (5 bases). The CDR3 extends over 14 amino acids. CDR1 GTSNPN and CDR2 SVGIG come from the germline V gene (reference sequence). Deletions cut 2 bases from V and 0 bases from J, with 8 bases between. The CDR3 loop reads CAWSWTSSGNTIYF. CDR3 bases: TGTGCCTGGAGTTGGACATCCTCTGGAAACACCATATATTTT.

The V call is TRBV7-2, the J call TRBJ2-5; D not resolved. The CDR3 has 14 amino acids. The germline gives CDR1 SGHTA, CDR2 FQGNSA. Trimming took 2 bases from V and 2 from J, leaving 9 bases between them. The CDR3 here is CASSLLRSQETQYF. CDR3 bases: TGTGCCAGCAGCTTACTCAGGTCTCAAGAGACCCAGTACTTC.

V and J are TRBV2 and TRBJ1-1; D is possibly TRBD1 (6 bases). The CDR3 loop spans 14 amino acids. V was cut by 1 base and J by 7 bases, with 13 bases left in between. Germline V gene sequence: CDR1 SNHLY, CDR2 FYNNEI. CDR3 amino acids: CASSEETGFFEAFF. The CDR3 coding sequence is TGTGCCAGCAGTGAAGAAACAGGGTTTTTTGAAGCTTTCTTT.

CDR3 sequence (DNA): TGCGCCAGCAGCCAAGCGGCGGCCCAAGAGACCCAGTACTTC. Translated, it gives CASSQAAAQETQYF. The chain couples TRBV4-1 to TRBJ2-5; D call uncertain. This CDR3 comprises 14 residues. Germline CDR1 is MGHRA and CDR2 is YSYEKL. Deletions cut 1 base from V and 1 base from J, with 7 bases between.

This sequence joins TRBV10-3 and TRBJ2-3; 7 nucleotides match TRBD2. The germline gives CDR1 ENHRY, CDR2 SYGVKD. J lost 4 bases, V lost 4 bases, and 5 bases had no gene match. The CDR3 runs 14 residues. DNA for the CDR3: TGTGCCATCAGTGTAGGACGGGAGGCAGATACGCAGTATTTT. Amino acid sequence: CAISVGREADTQYF.

The V gene is TRBV27, the J gene TRBJ2-1; D perhaps matches TRBD2 (6 bases). V was cut by 6 bases and J by 11 bases, with 17 bases left in between. This CDR3 is 13 amino acids long. Per the germline V gene, CDR1 is MNHEY and CDR2 is SMNVEV (reference sequence). The DNA for the CDR3 is TGTGCCAGCAGCACTACTTCAGGGACTCAGCAGTTCTTC. This encodes CASSTTSGTQQFF.

V gene TRBV11-3 combines with J gene TRBJ2-1, with 7 bases identical to TRBD1. Losses at the gene ends were 3 bases for V and 7 bases for J; bases not matched to a gene: 0. Germline V CDR1 and CDR2: SGHNT, YENEEA. The CDR3 runs to 12 residues. Here the CDR3 DNA reads TGTGCCAGCAGCTTGACAGGGAATGAGCAGTTCTTC. It encodes CASSLTGNEQFF.